The table lists the clone carrying this TCR beta chain with many counts. No antigen is known for it. No treatment of any kind had been given to any patient before thyroid surgery. The data are from a study of metastatic and nonmetastatic thyroid tumors. Study context: Repertoire data that came from the blood and tumor or nodule tissue of malignant and benign thyroid patients were compared. Study-level points and caveats: It was reportedly found that TCR beta diversity was significantly higher in malignant thyroid tumors than in benign nodules, a difference seen in both blood and tumor samples.

In the original workflow: Between-group CDR3 differences, defined by clinicopathological status, yielded a distant-metastasis classifier for papillary thyroid cancer. MiXCR reprocessed the PCR reads for TCRdb. The V and J calls shown here were made by TCRdb, not taken from the authors' results. The top ten hold around 11% of the sample, which has tens of thousands of clones, over 9.5% seen once. This CDR3 is built from 16 residues. After removal of 0 bases from V and 7 bases from J, the junction contained 11 bases not matched to a gene. From germline, CDR1 is SGHRS and CDR2 YFSETQ. Specimen: blood. This receptor was taken from a female donor with papillary thyroid cancer or a benign thyroid nodule (not recorded which). Some clones in this sample may be carry-over from other donors' samples. The chain has TRBV5-1 and TRBJ2-7; 9 nucleotides align to TRBD1. Here the CDR3 DNA reads TGCGCCAGCAGCTTGGGATCCGGCGGACAGGGGCAGGAGCAGTACTTC. Translation gives CASSLGSGGQGQEQYF.